These 20 T cell receptor beta chains were all obtained from the same sample, sequenced in a study of Tregs in tolerant kidney transplant recipients. The protocol was immunoSEQ multiplex PCR, while the TCRdb copy is restricted to in-frame clones and leaves out a portion. The sample includes under 2,500 clones. Mixed chimerism was transient after nonmyeloablative marrow transplants from related graft donors. Sequenced material: CD8+ T cells from blood (PBMCs), taken 6 months after the transplant. The receptors were sampled from a human patient who received a combined kidney and bone marrow transplant. Some T cells may be graft donor cells.

Concerning this clone itself: The read ends 3 residues early relative to the CDR3; the germline J gene fills the gap. The V and J genes are TRBV4-2 and TRBJ2-7; 7 bases are a match to TRBD2. CDR3 length equals 17 residues. Trimming cost V 1 base and J 3 bases; bases outside gene matches: 12. The germline V gene encodes CDR1 LGHNA and CDR2 YNFKEQ. CDR3 DNA, as far as it was read: TGTGCCAGCAGCCAAGTGGTGGGGACTACGGAGTACTACGAG. Its translation is CASSQVVGTTEYYE. The whole CDR3 is CASSQVVGTTEYYEQYF.

Partial CDR3 DNA: TGCAGTGCTAGAGAGCCAGGCAACACTGAA. As protein: CSAREPGNTE. In full, the CDR3 reads CSAREPGNTEAFF. The gene calls are TRBV20-1 and TRBJ1-1; no reliable D call. The read ends 3 residues before the CDR3 terminus; that terminus is restored from the germline J gene. Trimming removed 0 bases from V and 2 bases from J, with 7 bases in between. This CDR3 spans 13 amino acids. Germline loops: CDR1 DFQATT, CDR2 SNEGSKA (reference sequence).

About this clone: The CDR3 is cut off 3 residues early in the read; its end comes from the germline J gene. The chain recombines TRBV7-2 with TRBJ2-7; the D gene is possibly TRBD1 (6 bases). In germline, CDR1 is SGHTA, CDR2 FQGNSA. The CDR3 extends over 13 amino acids. Trimming shortened V by 5 bases and J by 3 bases, and 11 bases separated the two germline ends. The CDR3 bases that were read are TGTGCCAGCAGCATAGGACAGATCTACGAG. Translated, it gives CASSIGQIYE. The full-length CDR3 reads as CASSIGQIYEQYF.

The CDR3 is CASSRTTSTDTQYF. CDR3 bases read: TGTGCCAGCAGCCGCACAACCAGCACAGATACG. The chain combines TRBV14 with TRBJ2-3; D remains unclear. The read comes to an end 3 residues before the CDR3 does, leaving the germline J gene to fill in the end. This CDR3 region has 14 residues. CDR1 is SGHDN and CDR2 is FVKESK in the germline V gene. Trimming cost V 4 bases and J 0 bases, with 8 bases left between them.

With respect to this clone: The CDR3 end lies 3 residues beyond the end of the read and is filled in from the germline J gene. V is TRBV4-2 and J is TRBJ2-7; 12 positions match TRBD2. The CDR3 totals 21 residues. Germline CDR1 and CDR2: LGHNA and YNFKEQ. V shed 0 bases, J shed 4 bases, and the junction held 19 bases outside the gene matches. The CDR3 bases that were read are TGTGCCAGCAGCCAAGAGCCCCGACTAGCGGGAGTGAAACGGGCCGTATACGAG. Amino acids: CASSQEPRLAGVKRAVYE. The entire CDR3 is CASSQEPRLAGVKRAVYEQYF.

About this clone: The missing CDR3 end, 3 residues past where the read stops, is filled in from the germline J gene. J is TRBJ2-5 and V is TRBV11-2, with D perhaps TRBD2 (6 bases). CDR1 SGHAT and CDR2 FQNNGV come from the germline V gene. V was clipped by 8 bases and J by 2 bases, with 12 bases between them. The CDR3 runs to 13 residues. CDR3 sequence: CASLQGGQETQYF. The sequenced part of the CDR3 DNA is TGTGCCAGCCTGCAGGGAGGACAAGAGACC.

Of note for this clone: Sequencing ends 3 residues short of the CDR3 end; the germline J gene provides the rest. This chain uses TRBV5-1 with TRBJ2-7; TRBD2 matches 11 bases. CDR3 length equals 15 residues. Losses at the gene ends were 2 bases for V and 3 bases for J; bases not matched to a gene: 4. Germline V gene sequence: CDR1 SGHRS, CDR2 YFSETQ. CDR3 residues: CASSFGTSGVYEQYF. CDR3 DNA (partial): TGCGCCAGCAGCTTCGGGACTAGCGGAGTCTACGAG.

With respect to this clone: The read ends 3 residues shy of where the CDR3 ends; the end is completed using the germline J gene. The chain has TRBV29-1 and TRBJ1-1; D is uncertain. Looked up from germline, CDR1 is SQVTM and CDR2 is ANQGSEA. The CDR3 has 12 residues. V lost 4 bases, J lost 5 bases, and 11 bases lay in between. CDR3 residues: CSVVLRGTEAFF. CDR3 DNA, as far as it was read: TGCAGCGTTGTGTTAAGAGGGACTGAA.

Comment on this clone: The read gets to within 3 residues of the CDR3 end, and the germline J gene fills in the rest. The rearrangement joins TRBV2 to TRBJ2-5; D is perhaps TRBD1 or TRBD2 (5 bases each). CDR3 size: 16 residues. CDR1 is SNHLY and CDR2 is FYNNEI in the germline V gene. The V end was cut by 8 bases, the J end by 2 bases, with 21 bases between. The CDR3 loop reads CASGRGIGSGQETQYF. CDR3 DNA (partial): TGTGCCAGCGGAAGGGGCATAGGGTCGGGACAAGAGACC.

With regard to this clone: The read terminates 3 residues ahead of where the CDR3 ends, so the germline J gene completes it. This sequence joins TRBV2 and TRBJ2-1; 8 bases match TRBD2. V shed 0 bases and J 4 bases; nucleotides not matched to a gene: 5. The germline gives CDR1 SNHLY, CDR2 FYNNEI. The CDR3 has 16 amino acids. The part of the CDR3 DNA that was read is TGTGCCAGCAGTGAAGCTGGAGCGGGAGAGTACAATGAG. Protein: CASSEAGAGEYNE. In full, the CDR3 reads CASSEAGAGEYNEQFF.

Note on this clone: The germline gene is not matched at one end of the junction; a read error may be the cause. The read is 3 residues too short to cover the CDR3 end, so that end is filled in from the germline J gene. The J gene is TRBJ2-1, the V gene TRBV4-2; D is undetermined. This CDR3 spans 15 amino acids. Per germline, CDR1 LGHNA and CDR2 YNFKEQ. CDR3 sequence reads: CASSQDYSSYNEQFF. CDR3 DNA, as far as it was read: TGCGCCAGCAGCCAAGATTATAGCTCCTACAATGAG.

A word on this clone: The read ends 3 residues shy of where the CDR3 ends; the end is completed using the germline J gene. The chain has TRBV5-1 and TRBJ2-1; D is unresolved. This CDR3 region has 12 residues. With 6 bases removed from V and 5 bases from J, the gap between germline ends came to 9 bases. Germline V lookup: CDR1 SGHRS, CDR2 YFSETQ. CDR3 bases read: TGCGCCAGCAACCAGTACGACAATGAG. Translation gives CASNQYDNE. The entire CDR3 protein is CASNQYDNEQFF.

By frequency, this clone is medium-sized. Read data end 3 residues before the CDR3 end; the end is taken from the germline J gene. V gene TRBV5-6 combines with J gene TRBJ2-7, with 8 bases that match TRBD1. Germline values: CDR1 SGHDT, CDR2 YYEEEE. The CDR3 spans 14 residues. After removal of 2 bases from V and 2 bases from J, the junction contained 3 bases not matched to a gene. The sequenced part of the CDR3 DNA is TGTGCCAGCAGCTTTGGACAGGGACCCTACGAG. Its translation: CASSFGQGPYE. The full-length CDR3 reads as CASSFGQGPYEQYF.

Measured by frequency, this clone is large. The read is 3 residues too short to cover the CDR3 end, so that end is filled in from the germline J gene. The chain joins TRBV19 to TRBJ2-7; D perhaps matches TRBD2 (6 bases). Germline V gene lookup returns CDR1 LNHDA and CDR2 SQIVND (reference sequence). The CDR3 has 15 amino acids. V lost 7 bases and J lost 1, with 17 bases in between. Incomplete CDR3 DNA: TGTGCCAGTACTACACGACATGGAGGGTCCTACGAG. It yields the protein CASTTRHGGSYE. In full, the CDR3 reads CASTTRHGGSYEQYF.

Points on this clone: The CDR3 goes on 3 residues after the read ends, and that part is filled in from the germline J gene. The chain employs TRBV7-9 and TRBJ2-5; D not certain. Per germline, CDR1 SEHNR and CDR2 FQNEAQ (reference sequence). This CDR3 spans 13 amino acids. The V end lost 2 bases, the J end lost 1 base, and 5 bases lay between the germline ends. The part of the CDR3 DNA that was read is TGTGCCAGCAGCTTAAAGCTCCAAGAGACC. Translated: CASSLKLQET. From start to end, the CDR3 is CASSLKLQETQYF.

A word on this clone: Sequencing ends 3 residues short of the CDR3 end; the germline J gene provides the rest. This chain links TRBV19 with TRBJ2-1; 7 nucleotides line up with TRBD2. The CDR3 extends over 13 amino acids. The V and J ends lost 3 bases and 5 bases, in that order; junction bases with no gene match: 1. In germline, CDR1 is LNHDA, CDR2 SQIVND (reference sequence). This CDR3 reads CASSMGGNNEQFF. The CDR3 DNA, read in part, is TGTGCCAGTAGTATGGGGGGGAACAATGAG.

Details on this clone: The read finishes 3 residues shy of the CDR3 end, and the germline J gene is used to complete it. The gene calls are TRBV2 and TRBJ1-4; D is unresolved. The CDR3 is 15 amino acids. Looked up from germline, CDR1 is SNHLY and CDR2 is FYNNEI. V was pared by 0 bases and J by 1 base, with 6 bases between. The CDR3 here is CASSEAGLTNEKLFF. CDR3 bases read: TGTGCCAGCAGTGAAGCAGGACTAACTAATGAAAAA. Looking up the rest from reference TRBV2 and TRBJ1-4 gives the full variable domain: EPEVTQTPSHQVTQMGQEVILRCVPISNHLYFYWYRQILGQKVEFLVSFYNNEISEKSEIFDDQFSVERPDGSNFTLKIRSTKLEDSAMYFCASSEAGLTNEKLFFGSGTQLSVL.

As regards this clone: The read comes to an end 3 residues before the CDR3 does, leaving the germline J gene to fill in the end. The V call is TRBV29-1, the J call TRBJ1-1; 7 bases line up with TRBD1. From germline, CDR1 is SQVTM and CDR2 ANQGSEA. This CDR3 is 13 amino acids long. Trimming cost V 3 bases and J 3 bases; bases outside gene matches: 4. The part of the CDR3 DNA that was read is TGCAGCGTTGACCGACAGGGTCACACTGAA. This sequence encodes CSVDRQGHTE. The CDR3 as a whole reads CSVDRQGHTEAFF.

In regard to this clone: The CDR3 end falls 3 residues outside the read, so it is completed with the germline J gene. The rearrangement uses TRBV7-2 and TRBJ2-7; 10 bases are shared with TRBD1. V lost 5 bases and J lost 4; bases outside the gene matches: 8. From germline, CDR1 is SGHTA and CDR2 FQGNSA. CDR3 length: 15 residues. The CDR3 DNA, read in part, is TGTGCCAGCAGCACCCCGGGACAGGGGCTGTACGAG. Translation: CASSTPGQGLYE. The full CDR3 sequence reads CASSTPGQGLYEQYF. Full variable domain (missing parts from reference TRBV7-2 and TRBJ2-7): GAGVSQSPSNKVTEKGKDVELRCDPISGHTALYWYRQSLGQGLEFLIYFQGNSAPDKSGLPSDRFSAERTGGSVSTLTIQRTQQEDSAVYLCASSTPGQGLYEQYFGPGTRLTVT.

About this clone: Coverage ceases 3 residues before the CDR3 finishes, and the germline J gene fills in the end. The chain recombines TRBV9 with TRBJ2-7; D gene uncertain. Trimming removed 0 bases at V and 4 bases at J, with 8 bases between. The germline V gene has CDR1 SGDLS and CDR2 YYNGEE. This CDR3 has 13 residues. This CDR3 reads CASSVGEGYEQYF. CDR3 DNA, as far as it was read: TGTGCCAGCAGCGTAGGAGAAGGTTACGAG.